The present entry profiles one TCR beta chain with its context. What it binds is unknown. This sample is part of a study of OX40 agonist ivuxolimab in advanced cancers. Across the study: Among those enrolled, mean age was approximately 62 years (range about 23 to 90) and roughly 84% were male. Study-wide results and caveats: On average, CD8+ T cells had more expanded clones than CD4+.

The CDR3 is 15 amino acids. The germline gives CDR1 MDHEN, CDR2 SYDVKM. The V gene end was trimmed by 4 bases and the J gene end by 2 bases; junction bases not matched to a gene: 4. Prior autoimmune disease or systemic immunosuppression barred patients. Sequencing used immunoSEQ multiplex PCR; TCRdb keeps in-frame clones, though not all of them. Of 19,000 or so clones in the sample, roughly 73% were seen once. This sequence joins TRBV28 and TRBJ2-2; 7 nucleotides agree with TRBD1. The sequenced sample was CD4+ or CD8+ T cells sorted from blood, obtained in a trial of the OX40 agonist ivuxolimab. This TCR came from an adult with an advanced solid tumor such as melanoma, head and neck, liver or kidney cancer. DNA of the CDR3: TGTGCCAGCAGTTCCGGGACAGTAAACACCGGGGAGCTGTTTTTT. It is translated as CASSSGTVNTGELFF.